This T cell receptor (beta chain) comes out of a study of T-cell memory formation after mild COVID-19. UMIs and sample barcodes were carried by the TCR alpha and TCR beta cDNA libraries that 5'RACE produced using constant-segment primers. TCRdb analysed the 5' RACE reads with MiXCR anew, one entry per CDR3 protein. The sample includes fewer than 350,000 distinct CDR3 sequences, 15% to 20% of them seen just once. The CDR3 consists of 16 residues. The V end lost 4 bases, the J end lost 0 bases, and 14 bases lay between the germline ends. CDR1 is SGDLS and CDR2 is YYNGEE in the germline V gene. Study-level points and caveats: A balance of CD4 and CD8 characterized clones contracting day 15 to 85, whereas later expanders leaned CD4+.

Points on this clonotype: The antigen is undetermined.

This TCR was sampled from a man aged 18 to 30 who had mild COVID-19 (a few samples of this study predate the infection). Cell type and time point are not known. Sequenced: PBMCs or a T cell subset sorted from them (not recorded which). The J gene is TRBJ2-1, the V gene TRBV9; D perhaps matches TRBD2 (5 bases). This CDR3 reads CASSLGTTSSYNEQFF. The DNA for the CDR3 is TGTGCCAGCAGCCTGGGAACCACTAGCTCCTACAATGAGCAGTTCTTC.